The following is a TCR beta chain sequence with its context. This sample is drawn from a study of blood T cell repertoires in COVID-19. Overall study: Collection of acute and convalescent COVID-19 samples took place in the United States, Italy and Spain. PBMCs, B-cell-depleted T cells, or T cells provided the cDNA or gDNA that made up the material.

In the authors' methods: Amplified reference gene primers provided the basis for estimating nucleated cell counts. Only in-frame clones appear in the TCRdb table, and some are missing; sequencing was by immunoSEQ multiplex PCR. V and J calls and clone size are as listed in that table; D and trimming were resolved from the DNA. The table lists hundreds of thousands of clones, about nine tenths of them singletons. The sequencing input was peripheral blood. The clonotype comes from a man in his late teens or twenties with active or convalescent COVID-19.

CDR3 DNA: TGTGCCAGCAGCGTAGACCCTCGGTCCAGGGGCGGCGAGCAGTACTTC. Amino acid sequence: CASSVDPRSRGGEQYF. J is TRBJ2-7 and V is TRBV9, with D possibly being TRBD1 (6 bases). CDR3 length: 16 residues. V was shortened by 0 bases and J by 6 bases, with 19 bases between the two germline ends. CDR1 SGDLS and CDR2 YYNGEE come from the germline V gene.